These 16 T cell receptor beta chains originate from one sample sequenced in a study of technical replicates of blood from a handful of donors. Generated by immunoSEQ multiplex PCR, the TCRdb table keeps only in-frame clones and is missing some. The table shows 12,000 or so clones, with 60% to 85% occurring only once. Specimen: PBMCs. These receptors all come from a human donor in good health.

The chain joins TRBV28 to TRBJ2-3, with D maybe TRBD2 (6 bases). In germline, CDR1 is MDHEN, CDR2 SYDVKM. V lost 4 bases and J lost 1, with 15 bases in between. This CDR3 is 16 amino acids long. CDR3 residues: CASSSTDYTRTDTQYF. CDR3 nucleotide sequence: TGTGCCAGCAGTTCTACGGACTATACTCGCACAGATACGCAGTATTTT.

This clone has more than one count but fewer than ten. The rearrangement uses TRBV6-5 and TRBJ1-1; D is ambiguous. This CDR3 spans 13 amino acids. The germline gives CDR1 MNHEY, CDR2 SVGAGI. The ends were cut back, 2 bases at V and 5 bases at J, with 9 bases in the middle. CDR3 coding DNA: TGTGCCAGCAGTTACAATGACGGGACTGAAGCTTTCTTT. The encoded protein is CASSYNDGTEAFF.

The V gene is TRBV27, the J gene TRBJ2-5, with D unclear. Trimming took 8 bases from V and 5 from J, leaving 18 bases between them. The germline V gene has CDR1 MNHEY and CDR2 SMNVEV (reference sequence). The CDR3 is made up of 14 amino acids. The CDR3 DNA follows: TGTGCCAGCTCCTCAGGCCTCCAGTCGGAGACCCAGTACTTC. The encoded protein is CASSSGLQSETQYF.

This chain joins TRBV7-3 and TRBJ2-1; 7 nucleotides line up with TRBD1. Germline V gene sequence: CDR1 SGHTA, CDR2 FQGTGA. The CDR3 covers 16 residues. V was pared by 6 bases and J by 4 bases, with 12 bases of the junction left unmatched. The CDR3 region is CASSSIRRGLYNEQFF. For the CDR3, the DNA is TGTGCCAGCAGTAGCATTCGAAGGGGGCTGTACAATGAGCAGTTCTTC.

The gene calls are TRBV28 and TRBJ2-1; 9 bases align to TRBD1. CDR1 is MDHEN, CDR2 SYDVKM, per germline. With V trimmed by 6 bases and J by 3 bases, 12 bases remained unmatched. The CDR3 runs to 17 residues. The CDR3 DNA follows: TGTGCCAGCAGCTTAATCGGCGGGACAGGGTTCTACAATGAGCAGTTCTTC. Translating gives CASSLIGGTGFYNEQFF.

The J gene is TRBJ2-5, the V gene TRBV19, with a possible D match to TRBD1 (6 bases). The germline V gene encodes CDR1 LNHDA and CDR2 SQIVND (reference sequence). The CDR3 has 14 amino acids. Trimming removed 4 bases at V and 2 bases at J, with 11 bases between. The CDR3 loop is CASSTIQGQETQYF. The CDR3 DNA sequence: TGTGCCAGTAGTACAATACAGGGTCAAGAGACCCAGTACTTC. The full variable domain, with the rest looked up from reference TRBV19 and TRBJ2-5, is DGGITQSPKYLFRKEGQNVTLSCEQNLNHDAMYWYRQDPGQGLRLIYYSQIVNDFQKGDIAEGYSVSREKKESFPLTVTSAQKNPTAFYLCASSTIQGQETQYFGPGTRLLVL.

This clone was seen only once. The chain has TRBV28 and TRBJ2-1; weak D call: TRBD2 (7 bases). Trimming removed 10 bases from V and 1 base from J, with 20 bases in between. CDR1 is MDHEN and CDR2 is SYDVKM in the germline V gene. This CDR3 is built from 16 residues. CDR3 protein: CATGGGGAPSYNEQFF. Here the CDR3 DNA reads TGTGCCACCGGGGGAGGGGGAGCCCCTTCCTACAATGAGCAGTTCTTC.

The rearrangement links TRBV6-5 to TRBJ2-7; 9 nucleotides align to TRBD1. Trimming took 6 bases from V and 5 from J; bases not matched to a gene: 11. The CDR3 spans 15 residues. Per germline, CDR1 MNHEY and CDR2 SVGAGI. For the CDR3, the DNA is TGTGCCAGCAGACAGCAGGGACAGGGTTCCCACGAGCAGTACTTC. As protein: CASRQQGQGSHEQYF.

The CDR3 region is CASSKAIPRYTQYF. The CDR3 nucleotides read TGTGCCAGCAGCAAAGCGATACCTCGGTATACGCAGTATTTT. The chain couples TRBV21-1 to TRBJ2-3; TRBD2, the table's D call, was not compared with the DNA. TRBV21-1 is deemed a pseudogene. The CDR3 extends over 14 amino acids.

V and J are TRBV5-1 and TRBJ2-1, with 11 bases fitting TRBD2. Germline V gene data show CDR1 as SGHRS and CDR2 as YFSETQ. The ends lost 5 bases at V and 7 bases at J; junction bases unmatched: 8. The CDR3 extends over 15 amino acids. The CDR3 DNA reads as TGCGCCAGCAGTTCACTAGCGGGAGTGGGGAATGAGCAGTTCTTC. It yields the protein CASSSLAGVGNEQFF.

The genes are TRBV7-9 and TRBJ1-1; TRBD1 matches at 10 bases. CDR3 size: 15 residues. Unmatched junction bases numbered 4, after V lost 5 bases and J lost 1 base. Germline values: CDR1 SEHNR, CDR2 FQNEAQ (reference sequence). CDR3 DNA: TGTGCCAGCAGCGACGGACAGGGGGAGAACACTGAAGCTTTCTTT. Amino acids: CASSDGQGENTEAFF.

This clone appeared a few times. This rearrangement joins TRBV6-1 to TRBJ1-5; D remains ambiguous. The CDR3 loop spans 14 amino acids. CDR1 is MNHNS and CDR2 is SASEGT in the germline V gene. V was shortened by 6 bases and J by 3 bases, with 12 bases between the two germline ends. The CDR3 spells CASRAGDINQPQHF. The CDR3 coding sequence is TGTGCCAGCAGAGCCGGGGATATCAATCAGCCCCAGCATTTT.

The rearrangement uses TRBV5-1 and TRBJ2-6; unclear D gene. Germline V gives CDR1 SGHRS, CDR2 YFSETQ. The CDR3 has 17 residues. V gave up 6 bases and J gave up 0 bases, with 16 bases separating them. The CDR3 DNA is TGCGCCAGCACGCCCAACAGCCGAGACTCTGGGGCCAACGTCCTGACTTTC. Its translation is CASTPNSRDSGANVLTF.

The rearrangement joins TRBV9 to TRBJ1-1, with D possibly matching TRBD1 (6 bases). The V end lost 4 bases, the J end lost 2 bases, and 15 bases lay between the germline ends. Germline CDR1 is SGDLS and CDR2 is YYNGEE. CDR3 length: 15 residues. DNA for the CDR3: TGTGCCAGCAGCCCCCACGAGGGGGAAAACACTGAAGCTTTCTTT. Residues: CASSPHEGENTEAFF.

This clone turned up a few times. The V call is TRBV19, the J call TRBJ1-5, with D possibly being TRBD1 (5 bases). The CDR3 is 13 residues long. Trimming took 5 bases from V and 5 from J, leaving 10 bases between them. Germline-derived CDR1 and CDR2 are LNHDA and SQIVND (reference sequence). The DNA for the CDR3 is TGTGCCAGTAGTTCAGGGATGGATCAGCCCCAGCATTTT. Translated, it gives CASSSGMDQPQHF.

This chain links TRBV5-1 with TRBJ2-3; 9 nucleotides align to TRBD2. Germline assignment: CDR1 SGHRS and CDR2 YFSETQ. The CDR3 consists of 15 residues. With 4 bases clipped from V and 5 bases from J, the junction kept 8 bases outside the gene matches. CDR3 DNA: TGCGCCAGCAGCACCCGGACTAGCGAGGTAGATACGCAGTATTTT. It is translated as CASSTRTSEVDTQYF.